A single T cell receptor beta chain is shown here with its context. Its antigen is not known. Sequenced by immunoSEQ multiplex PCR; TCRdb stores in-frame clones only, minus some. The data hold 1.6 million or so clones, with about 98.5% observed a single time. This entry belongs to a study of shared clonotypes between healthy human individuals. The study, taken as a whole, reports: Naive subsets tended to show greater estimated richness than memory subsets. Some naive CD4 clonotypes, around 5%, turned up in common across four donors.

Germline CDR1 LNHNV, CDR2 YYDKDF (reference sequence). With 5 bases clipped from V and 9 bases from J, the junction kept 9 bases outside the gene matches. The CDR3 is 14 amino acids. The origin of this receptor is a man younger than 45 in good health. V usage is TRBV15 and J usage is TRBJ2-1; 8 bases agree with TRBD2. The sequencing sample was made of naive CD4+ T cells sorted from blood. Stated subset: CD45RA+ positively selected. The CDR3 reads CATSPAGVESEQFF. In nucleotides, the CDR3 is TGTGCCACCAGCCCAGCGGGAGTCGAGAGTGAGCAGTTCTTC.